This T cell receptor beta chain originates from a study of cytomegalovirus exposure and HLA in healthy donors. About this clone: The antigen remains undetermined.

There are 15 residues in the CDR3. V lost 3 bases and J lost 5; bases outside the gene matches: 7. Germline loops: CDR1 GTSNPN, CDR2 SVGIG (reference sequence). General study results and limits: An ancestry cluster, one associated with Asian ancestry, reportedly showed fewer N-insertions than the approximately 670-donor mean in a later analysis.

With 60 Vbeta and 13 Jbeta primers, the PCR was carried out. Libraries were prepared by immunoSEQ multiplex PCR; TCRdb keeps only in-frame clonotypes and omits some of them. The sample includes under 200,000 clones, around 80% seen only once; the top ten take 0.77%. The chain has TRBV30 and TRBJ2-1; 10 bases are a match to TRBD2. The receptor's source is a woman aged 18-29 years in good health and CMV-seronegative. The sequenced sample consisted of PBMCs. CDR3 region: CAWSNLAGANNEQFF. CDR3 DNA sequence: TGTGCCTGGAGCAATCTAGCGGGAGCGAACAATGAGCAGTTCTTC.